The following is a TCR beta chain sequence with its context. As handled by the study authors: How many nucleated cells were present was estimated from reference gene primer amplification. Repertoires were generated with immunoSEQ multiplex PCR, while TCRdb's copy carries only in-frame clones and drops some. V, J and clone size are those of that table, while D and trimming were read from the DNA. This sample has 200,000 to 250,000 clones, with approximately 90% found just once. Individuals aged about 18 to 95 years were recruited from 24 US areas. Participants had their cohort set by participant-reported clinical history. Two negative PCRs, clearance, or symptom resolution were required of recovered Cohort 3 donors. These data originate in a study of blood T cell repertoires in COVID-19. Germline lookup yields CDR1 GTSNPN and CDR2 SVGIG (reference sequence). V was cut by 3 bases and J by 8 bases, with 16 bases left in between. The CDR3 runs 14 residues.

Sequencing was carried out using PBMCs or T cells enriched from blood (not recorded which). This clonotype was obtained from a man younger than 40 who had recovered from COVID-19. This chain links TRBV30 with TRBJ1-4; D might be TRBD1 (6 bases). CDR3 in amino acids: CAWRVRGGSEKLFF. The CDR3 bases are TGTGCCTGGAGGGTCAGGGGCGGATCGGAAAAACTGTTTTTT.